This entry lists 4 T cell receptor beta chains sequenced from one sample in a study of T-cell reconstitution after alpha-beta-depleted transplantation in children. TCRbeta library preparation incorporated unique molecular identifiers. TCRdb recomputed calls from the PCR reads with MiXCR, one row per CDR3 protein. The sample records about 510,000 distinct CDR3 sequences, 11% being singletons. The sample was PBMCs, mostly from graft donor cells, taken 180 days after TCRalphabeta/CD19-depleted stem cell transplant. The receptor set was obtained from a female patient between 2 and 10 years old who had a stem cell transplant for aplastic anemia, so the T cells may come from the graft donor.

This clonotype was detected ten times or more. This chain uses TRBV3-1 with TRBJ1-1; TRBD1 aligns across 8 bases. V trimming: 0 bases; J trimming: 6 bases; junction bases outside the gene matches: 9. CDR3 length equals 16 residues. The germline gives CDR1 LGHDT, CDR2 YNNKEL (reference sequence). CDR3 sequence reads: CASSQEGLSQGAEAFF. For the CDR3, the DNA is TGTGCCAGCAGCCAAGAAGGCCTTTCACAGGGGGCTGAAGCTTTCTTT.

This clonotype was observed a few times. The chain uses TRBV5-6 and TRBJ2-1; D is perhaps TRBD2 (5 bases). Germline-derived CDR1 and CDR2 are SGHDT and YYEEEE. CDR3 size: 17 residues. V was shortened by 0 bases and J by 0 bases, with 13 bases between the two germline ends. CDR3 in DNA: TGTGCCAGCAGCTTGGGGACTGACCTGAGCTCCTACAATGAGCAGTTCTTC. Residues: CASSLGTDLSSYNEQFF. Full variable domain (remainder filled in from reference TRBV5-6 and TRBJ2-1): DAGVTQSPTHLIKTRGQQVTLRCSPKSGHDTVSWYQQALGQGPQFIFQYYEEEERQRGNFPDRFSGHQFPNYSSELNVNALLLGDSALYLCASSLGTDLSSYNEQFFGPGTRLTVL.

The V call is TRBV24-1, the J call TRBJ1-2; weak D call: TRBD1 (5 bases). The length of the CDR3 is 16 residues. Germline CDR1 is KGHDR and CDR2 is SFDVKD. V lost 2 bases and J lost 4, with 16 bases in between. The CDR3 nucleotides read TGTGCCACCAGTGATTCCAAGGGGAGCTTGGGCTATGGCTACACCTTC. Protein product: CATSDSKGSLGYGYTF.

About this clonotype itself: One end of the junction is discordant with germline, which a read error may explain. The chain uses TRBV20-1 and TRBJ1-3, with a possible D match to TRBD1 (6 bases). Germline loops: CDR1 DFQATT, CDR2 SNEGSKA (reference sequence). CDR3 length equals 18 residues. CDR3 bases: TGCAGTGCGAGAGGACAGCAGTACCCATTCGGCTCTGGAAACACCATATATTTT. This gives the protein CSARGQQYPFGSGNTIYF.